One sample yielded the 9 T cell receptor beta chains listed below, sequenced in a study of blood T cell repertoires in COVID-19. The protocol was immunoSEQ multiplex PCR, while the TCRdb copy is restricted to in-frame clones and leaves out a portion. The sample comprises some 180,000 clones, roughly 85% of which are singletons, and around 8% rests with the top ten. Input material: peripheral blood. The receptors originated from a woman aged 60-75 years with acute or convalescent COVID-19.

In its sample, this clone was seen a few times. This chain connects TRBV29-1 to TRBJ1-1, with D tentatively TRBD1 (5 bases). Trimming cost V 6 bases and J 4 bases, with 15 bases left between them. The CDR3 is 13 residues long. Germline values: CDR1 SQVTM, CDR2 ANQGSEA. CDR3 sequence reads: CSVWRGSGTEAFF. CDR3 in DNA: TGCAGCGTGTGGAGGGGTTCGGGCACTGAAGCTTTCTTT.

This clone was found a few times. The V and J genes are TRBV15 and TRBJ1-3, with TRBD1 identical over 7 bases. The CDR3 runs 14 residues. Losses at the gene ends were 5 bases for V and 3 bases for J; bases not matched to a gene: 4. Germline loops: CDR1 LNHNV, CDR2 YYDKDF (reference sequence). The CDR3 bases are TGTGCCACCAGCCTCAGGGGGTTTGGAAACACCATATATTTT. Its protein is CATSLRGFGNTIYF. Using reference TRBV15 and TRBJ1-3 for the parts outside the CDR3, the full variable domain is DAMVIQNPRYQVTQFGKPVTLSCSQTLNHNVMYWYQQKSSQAPKLLFHYYDKDFNNEADTPDNFQSRRPNTSFCFLDIRSPGLGDTAMYLCATSLRGFGNTIYFGEGSWLTVV.

This chain uses TRBV18 with TRBJ1-6; D might be TRBD1 (5 bases). Looked up from germline, CDR1 is KGHSH and CDR2 is LQKENI. V lost 2 bases and J 8 bases, leaving 10 bases between the germline ends. The CDR3 sequence is 14 residues long. DNA of the CDR3: TGTGCCAGCTCACCAGGGGCTGGCGATTCACCCCTCCACTTT. Amino acids: CASSPGAGDSPLHF.

The chain recombines TRBV19 with TRBJ1-2, with 7 bases matching TRBD1. The CDR3 is made up of 17 amino acids. The germline gives CDR1 LNHDA, CDR2 SQIVND (reference sequence). V was clipped by 6 bases and J by 4 bases; unmatched bases: 17. CDR3 sequence: CASSRRGGQTRGYGYTF. CDR3 DNA: TGTGCCAGTAGCCGCCGGGGGGGACAGACCCGTGGCTATGGCTACACCTTC.

CDR3 in amino acids: CASSLGTGVDSPLHF. The CDR3 DNA follows: TGCGCCAGCAGCTTGGGGACAGGGGTAGATTCACCCCTCCACTTT. V gene TRBV5-1 combines with J gene TRBJ1-6; TRBD1 aligns across 9 bases. The CDR3 has 15 amino acids. After removal of 0 bases from V and 8 bases from J, the junction contained 3 bases not matched to a gene. Germline V lookup: CDR1 SGHRS, CDR2 YFSETQ.

The chain combines TRBV7-8 with TRBJ2-7; 10 bases match TRBD2. With 5 bases clipped from V and 3 bases from J, the junction kept 4 bases outside the gene matches. Germline CDR1 and CDR2: SGHVS and FQNEAQ. This CDR3 has 14 residues. In nucleotides, the CDR3 is TGTGCCAGCAGCACTGGACTAGCGGTCTACGAGCAGTACTTC. Translation: CASSTGLAVYEQYF. Supplemented by reference TRBV7-8 and TRBJ2-7, the full variable domain reads GAGVSQSPRYKVAKRGQDVALRCDPISGHVSLFWYQQALGQGPEFLTYFQNEAQLDKSGLPSDRFFAERPEGSVSTLKIQRTQQEDSAVYLCASSTGLAVYEQYFGPGTRLTVT.

As to this clone: The sample holds other DNA sequences that translate to the same CDR3. J is TRBJ2-3 and V is TRBV12-5, with TRBD1 as a possible D gene (7 bases). V shed 1 base and J shed 6 bases, with 8 bases lying between them. The CDR3 is made up of 13 amino acids. Germline CDR1 and CDR2: LGHNT and FRNRAP. The CDR3 sequence is CASGLAGGDTQYF. CDR3 bases: TGTGCTAGTGGTTTGGCAGGGGGGGATACGCAGTATTTT. Looking up the rest from reference TRBV12-5 and TRBJ2-3 gives the full variable domain: DARVTQTPRHKVTEMGQEVTMRCQPILGHNTVFWYRQTMMQGLELLAYFRNRAPLDDSGMPKDRFSAEMPDATLATLKIQPSEPRDSAVYFCASGLAGGDTQYFGPGTRLTVL.

This rearrangement joins TRBV10-1 to TRBJ1-6; 7 positions match TRBD1. With V trimmed by 6 bases and J by 10 bases, 9 bases remained unmatched. This CDR3 contains 14 residues. CDR1 is WNHNN and CDR2 is SYGVQD in the germline V gene (reference sequence). The CDR3 nucleotides are TGCGCCAGCAGCGCGGGACAGATGGGATCACCCCTCCACTTT. This sequence encodes CASSAGQMGSPLHF.

The chain is built from TRBV4-1 and TRBJ2-3, with 7 bases that match TRBD2. V shed 4 bases and J 1 base; nucleotides not matched to a gene: 11. The CDR3 covers 17 residues. Germline V gene lookup returns CDR1 MGHRA and CDR2 YSYEKL. CDR3 protein: CASSPTVLAPRTDTQYF. CDR3 nucleotide sequence: TGCGCCAGCAGCCCGACAGTACTAGCGCCGCGCACAGATACGCAGTATTTT.